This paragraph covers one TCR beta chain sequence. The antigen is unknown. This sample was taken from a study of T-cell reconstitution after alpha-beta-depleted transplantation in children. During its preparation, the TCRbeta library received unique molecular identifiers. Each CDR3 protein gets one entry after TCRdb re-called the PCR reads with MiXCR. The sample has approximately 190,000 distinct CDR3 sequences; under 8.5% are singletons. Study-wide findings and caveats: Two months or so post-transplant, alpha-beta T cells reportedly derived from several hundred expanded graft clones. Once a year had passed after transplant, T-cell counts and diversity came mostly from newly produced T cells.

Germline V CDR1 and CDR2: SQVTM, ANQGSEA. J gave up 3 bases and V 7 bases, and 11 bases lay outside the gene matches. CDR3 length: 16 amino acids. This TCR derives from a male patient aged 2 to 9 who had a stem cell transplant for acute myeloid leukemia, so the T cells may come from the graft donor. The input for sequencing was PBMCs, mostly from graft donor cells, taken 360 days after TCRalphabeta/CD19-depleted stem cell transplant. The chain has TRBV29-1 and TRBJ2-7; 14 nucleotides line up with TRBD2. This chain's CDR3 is CSAKGLAGDPSYEQYF. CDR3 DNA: TGCAGCGCCAAGGGACTAGCGGGAGACCCCAGCTACGAGCAGTACTTC.